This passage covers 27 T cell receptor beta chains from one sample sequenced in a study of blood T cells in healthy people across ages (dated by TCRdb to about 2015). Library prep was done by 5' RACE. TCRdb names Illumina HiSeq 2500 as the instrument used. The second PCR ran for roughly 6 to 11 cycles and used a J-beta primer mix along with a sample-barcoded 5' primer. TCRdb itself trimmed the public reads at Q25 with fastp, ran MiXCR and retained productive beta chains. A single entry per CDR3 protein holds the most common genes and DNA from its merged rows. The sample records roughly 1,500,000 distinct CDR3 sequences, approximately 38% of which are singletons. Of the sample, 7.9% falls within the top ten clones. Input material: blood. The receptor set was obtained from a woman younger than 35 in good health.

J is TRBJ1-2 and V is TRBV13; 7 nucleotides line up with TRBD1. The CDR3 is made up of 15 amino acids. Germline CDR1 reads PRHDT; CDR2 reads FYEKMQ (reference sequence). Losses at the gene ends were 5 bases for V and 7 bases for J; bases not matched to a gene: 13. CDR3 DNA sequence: TGTGCCAGCAGCCCTCTCGCGAGGGGGCGAAGTGGCTACACCTTC. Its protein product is CASSPLARGRSGYTF.

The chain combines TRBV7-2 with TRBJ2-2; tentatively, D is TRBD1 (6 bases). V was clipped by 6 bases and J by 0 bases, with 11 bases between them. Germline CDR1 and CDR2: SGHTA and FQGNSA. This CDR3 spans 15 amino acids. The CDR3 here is CASRNRAANTGELFF. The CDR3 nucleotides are TGTGCCAGCAGAAACAGGGCCGCGAACACCGGGGAGCTGTTTTTT.

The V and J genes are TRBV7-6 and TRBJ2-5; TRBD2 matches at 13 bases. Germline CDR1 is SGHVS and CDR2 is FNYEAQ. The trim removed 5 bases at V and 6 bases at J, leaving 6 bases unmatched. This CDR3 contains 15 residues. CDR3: CASSEGTSGTKTQYF. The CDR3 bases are TGTGCCAGCAGCGAAGGGACTAGCGGGACCAAGACCCAGTACTTC.

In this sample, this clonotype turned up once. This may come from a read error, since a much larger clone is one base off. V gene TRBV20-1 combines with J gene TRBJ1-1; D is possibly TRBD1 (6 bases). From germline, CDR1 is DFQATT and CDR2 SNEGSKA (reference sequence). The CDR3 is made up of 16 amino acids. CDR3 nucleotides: TGCAATGCTAGTAGGGGAACAGGGAGGGGAAACACTGAAGCTTTCTTT. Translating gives CNASRGTGRGNTEAFF.

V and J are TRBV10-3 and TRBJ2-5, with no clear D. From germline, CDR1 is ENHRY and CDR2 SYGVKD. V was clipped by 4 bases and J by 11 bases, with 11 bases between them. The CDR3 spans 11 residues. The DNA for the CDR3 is TGTGCCATCAGTGCCCCCCCTGAGCAGTACTTC. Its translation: CAISAPPEQYF.

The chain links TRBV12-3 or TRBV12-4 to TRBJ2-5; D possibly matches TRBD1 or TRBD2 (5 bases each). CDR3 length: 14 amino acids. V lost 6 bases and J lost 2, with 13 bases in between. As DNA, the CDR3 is TGTGCCAGCAGCTCATCGGGACCACAAGAGACCCAGTACTTC. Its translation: CASSSSGPQETQYF.

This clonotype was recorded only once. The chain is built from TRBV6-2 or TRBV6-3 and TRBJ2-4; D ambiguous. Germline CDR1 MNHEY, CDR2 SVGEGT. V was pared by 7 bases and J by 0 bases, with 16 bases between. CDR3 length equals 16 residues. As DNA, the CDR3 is TGTGCCAGCACTAGACCGTTGACACTAGCCAAAAACATTCAGTACTTC. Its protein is CASTRPLTLAKNIQYF.

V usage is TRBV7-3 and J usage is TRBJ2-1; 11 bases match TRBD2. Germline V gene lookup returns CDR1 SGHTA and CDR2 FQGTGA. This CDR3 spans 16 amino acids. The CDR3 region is CPAASHLAGGYNEQFF. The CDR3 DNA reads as TGTCCAGCAGCTTCTCACCTAGCGGGGGGTTACAATGAGCAGTTCTTC.

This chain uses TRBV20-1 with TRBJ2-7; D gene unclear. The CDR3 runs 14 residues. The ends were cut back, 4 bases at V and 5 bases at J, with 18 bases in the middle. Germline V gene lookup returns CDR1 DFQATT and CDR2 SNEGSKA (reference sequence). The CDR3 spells CSAMNGVLSDEQYF. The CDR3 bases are TGCAGTGCTATGAATGGGGTGCTTTCCGACGAGCAGTACTTC.

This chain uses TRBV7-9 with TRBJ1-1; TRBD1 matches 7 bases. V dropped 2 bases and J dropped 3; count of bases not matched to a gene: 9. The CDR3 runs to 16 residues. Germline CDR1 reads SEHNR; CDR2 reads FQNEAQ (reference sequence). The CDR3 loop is CASSLPTGATDTEAFF. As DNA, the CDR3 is TGTGCCAGCAGCTTACCCACAGGGGCTACGGACACTGAAGCTTTCTTT.

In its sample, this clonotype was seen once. The CDR3 sequence: CASSPAWAENTEAFF. Written as DNA, the CDR3 is TGCGCCAGCAGCCCCGCTTGGGCTGAAAACACTGAAGCTTTCTTT. The J gene is TRBJ1-1, the V gene TRBV5-1; D is ambiguous. This CDR3 is 15 amino acids long. Trimming took 4 bases from V and 2 from J, leaving 15 bases between them. CDR1 and CDR2 (germline): SGHRS, YFSETQ.

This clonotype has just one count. The CDR3 region has the DNA TGTGCCAGCAGCCAAGAGCGGCTAGCGGGATTCACCGGGGAGCTGTTTTTT. This translates into CASSQERLAGFTGELFF. This rearrangement joins TRBV3-1 to TRBJ2-2, with 9 bases fitting TRBD2. The CDR3 is 17 residues long. V lost 0 bases and J lost 4; bases outside the gene matches: 6. Germline CDR1 is LGHDT and CDR2 is YNNKEL (reference sequence).

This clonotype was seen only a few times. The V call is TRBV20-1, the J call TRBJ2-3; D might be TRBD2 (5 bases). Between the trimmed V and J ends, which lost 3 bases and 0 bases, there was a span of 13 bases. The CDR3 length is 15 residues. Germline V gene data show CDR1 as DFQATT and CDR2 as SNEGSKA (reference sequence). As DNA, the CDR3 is TGCAGTGCTAGCTGGAGGACCCTTAGCACAGATACGCAGTATTTT. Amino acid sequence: CSASWRTLSTDTQYF.

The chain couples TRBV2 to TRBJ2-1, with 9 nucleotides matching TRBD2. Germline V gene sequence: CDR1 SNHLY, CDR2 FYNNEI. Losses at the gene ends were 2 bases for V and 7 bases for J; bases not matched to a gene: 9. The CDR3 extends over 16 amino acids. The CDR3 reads CASSERWREGLNEQFF. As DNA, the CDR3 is TGTGCCAGCAGTGAACGTTGGCGGGAGGGCCTGAATGAGCAGTTCTTC.

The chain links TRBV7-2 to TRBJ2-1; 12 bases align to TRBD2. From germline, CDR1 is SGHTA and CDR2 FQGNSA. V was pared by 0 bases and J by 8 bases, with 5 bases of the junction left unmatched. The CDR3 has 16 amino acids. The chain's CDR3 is CASSLALAGGHDEQFF. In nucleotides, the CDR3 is TGTGCCAGCAGCTTAGCCCTAGCGGGAGGGCACGATGAGCAGTTCTTC.

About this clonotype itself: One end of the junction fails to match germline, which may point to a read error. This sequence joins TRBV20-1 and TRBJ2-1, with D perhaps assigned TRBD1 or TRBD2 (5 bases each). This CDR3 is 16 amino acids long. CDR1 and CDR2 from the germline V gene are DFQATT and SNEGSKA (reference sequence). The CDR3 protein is CSARYGRGLSGNEQIF. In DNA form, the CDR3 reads TGCAGTGCTAGATATGGCCGGGGCCTTTCGGGCAATGAGCAGATCTTC.

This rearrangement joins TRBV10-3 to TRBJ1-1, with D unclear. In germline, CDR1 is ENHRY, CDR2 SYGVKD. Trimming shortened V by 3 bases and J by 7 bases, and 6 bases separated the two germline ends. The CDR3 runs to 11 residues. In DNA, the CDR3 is TGTGCCATCAGTGAAGGGCTTGAAGCTTTCTTT. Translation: CAISEGLEAFF.

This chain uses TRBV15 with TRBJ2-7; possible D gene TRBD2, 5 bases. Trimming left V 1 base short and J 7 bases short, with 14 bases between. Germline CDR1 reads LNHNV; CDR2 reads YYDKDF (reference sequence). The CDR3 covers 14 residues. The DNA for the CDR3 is TGTGCCACCAGCAGAGCCGGACTCAACAATGAGCAGTACTTC. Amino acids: CATSRAGLNNEQYF.

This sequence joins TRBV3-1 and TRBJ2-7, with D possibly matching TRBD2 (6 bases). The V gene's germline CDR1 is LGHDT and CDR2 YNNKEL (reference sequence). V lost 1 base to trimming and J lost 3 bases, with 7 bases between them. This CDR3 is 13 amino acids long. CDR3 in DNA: TGTGCCAGCAGCCAAGGGGAGGTCTACGAGCAGTACTTC. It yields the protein CASSQGEVYEQYF.

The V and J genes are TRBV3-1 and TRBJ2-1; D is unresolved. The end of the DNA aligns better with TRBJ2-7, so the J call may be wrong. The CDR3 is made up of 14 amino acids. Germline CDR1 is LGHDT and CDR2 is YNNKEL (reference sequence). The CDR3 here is CASSLQESVNEQYF. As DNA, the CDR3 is TGTGCCAGCAGCCTCCAGGAGTCAGTTAATGAGCAGTACTTC.

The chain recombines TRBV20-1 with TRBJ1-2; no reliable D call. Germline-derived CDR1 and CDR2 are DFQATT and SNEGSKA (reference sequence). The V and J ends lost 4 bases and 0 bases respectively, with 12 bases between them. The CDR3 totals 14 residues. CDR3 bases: TGCAGTGCTACTGGCAACAAGCCTAACTATGGCTACACCTTC. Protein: CSATGNKPNYGYTF.

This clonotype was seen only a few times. CDR3 DNA: TGTGCCAGCAGTCTAGAGTACAGGGTAACCTTCTACAATGAGCAGTTCTTC. This gives the protein CASSLEYRVTFYNEQFF. The chain joins TRBV27 to TRBJ2-1; tentatively, D is TRBD1 (6 bases). The CDR3 is 17 residues long. Germline loops: CDR1 MNHEY, CDR2 SMNVEV (reference sequence). With 5 bases removed from V and 3 bases from J, the gap between germline ends came to 20 bases.

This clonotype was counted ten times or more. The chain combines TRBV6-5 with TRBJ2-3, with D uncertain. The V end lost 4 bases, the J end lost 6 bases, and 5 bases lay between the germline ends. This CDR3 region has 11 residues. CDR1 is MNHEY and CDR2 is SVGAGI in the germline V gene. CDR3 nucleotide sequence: TGTGCCAGCAGTTTTATGGATACGCAGTATTTT. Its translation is CASSFMDTQYF.

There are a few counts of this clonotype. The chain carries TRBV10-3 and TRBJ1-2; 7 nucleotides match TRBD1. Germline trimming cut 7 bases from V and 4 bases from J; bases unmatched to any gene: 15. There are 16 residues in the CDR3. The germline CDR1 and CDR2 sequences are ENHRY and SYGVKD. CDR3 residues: CAITEQLTGTGYGYTF. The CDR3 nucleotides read TGTGCCATCACTGAACAATTGACAGGGACTGGCTATGGCTACACCTTC.

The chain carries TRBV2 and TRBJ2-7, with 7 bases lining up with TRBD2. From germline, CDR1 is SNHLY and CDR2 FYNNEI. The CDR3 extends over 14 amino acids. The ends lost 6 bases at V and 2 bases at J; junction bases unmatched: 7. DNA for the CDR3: TGTGCCAGCAGCAAGCGGGATGGCCCCTACGAGCAGTACTTC. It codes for CASSKRDGPYEQYF.

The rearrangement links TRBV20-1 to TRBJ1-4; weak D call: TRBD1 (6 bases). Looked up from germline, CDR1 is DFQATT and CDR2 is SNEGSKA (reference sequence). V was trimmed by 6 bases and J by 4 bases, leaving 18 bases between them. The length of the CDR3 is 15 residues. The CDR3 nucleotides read TGCAGTGCGGACGGGGGGGCGCAGGGTAATGAAAAACTGTTTTTT. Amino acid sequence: CSADGGAQGNEKLFF.

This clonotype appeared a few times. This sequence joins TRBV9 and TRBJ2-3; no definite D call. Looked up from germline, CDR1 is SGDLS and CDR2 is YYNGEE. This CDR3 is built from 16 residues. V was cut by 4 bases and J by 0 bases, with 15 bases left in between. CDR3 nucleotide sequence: TGTGCCAGCAGCCTACGGACGAAAACTAGCACAGATACGCAGTATTTT. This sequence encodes CASSLRTKTSTDTQYF.